This T cell receptor (beta chain) was observed in a study of blood T cell repertoires in COVID-19. Looked up from germline, CDR1 is ENHRY and CDR2 is SYGVKD. CDR3 size: 15 residues. Trimming left V 6 bases short and J 2 bases short, with 15 bases between. Generated by immunoSEQ multiplex PCR, the TCRdb table keeps only in-frame clones and is missing some. The sample lists under 300,000 clones, 75% to 90% occurring once. Grouping used clinical history reported by participants in a survey and questionnaire. The chain combines TRBV10-3 with TRBJ2-3; the D gene is possibly TRBD2 (7 bases). Specimen: PBMCs or T cells enriched from blood (not recorded which). The clonotype originates from a woman aged 25 to 39 with acute COVID-19. CDR3 region: CAIRLQGGPTDTQYF. The CDR3 DNA follows: TGTGCCATCAGACTACAGGGAGGGCCCACAGATACGCAGTATTTT.